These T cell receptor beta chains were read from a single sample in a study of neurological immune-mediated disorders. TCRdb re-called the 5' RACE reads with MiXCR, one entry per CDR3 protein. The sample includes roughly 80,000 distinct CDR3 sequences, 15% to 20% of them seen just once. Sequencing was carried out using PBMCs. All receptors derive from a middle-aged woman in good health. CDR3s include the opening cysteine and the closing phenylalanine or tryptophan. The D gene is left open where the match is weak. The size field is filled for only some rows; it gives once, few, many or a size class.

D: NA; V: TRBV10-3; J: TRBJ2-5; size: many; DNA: TGTGCCATCAGTGAGTCGCGGGGTGCAGGAGAGACCCAGTACTTC; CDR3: CAISESRGAGETQYF
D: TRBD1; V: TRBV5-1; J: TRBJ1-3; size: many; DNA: TGCGCCAGCAGCTTGGTCCCGTCCCCCCGGATGGGACAGATGGGAAACACCATATATTTT; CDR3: CASSLVPSPRMGQMGNTIYF
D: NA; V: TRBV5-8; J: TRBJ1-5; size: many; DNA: TGTGCCAGCCGGGGATTTCTGCAGCCCCAGCATTTT; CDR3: CASRGFLQPQHF
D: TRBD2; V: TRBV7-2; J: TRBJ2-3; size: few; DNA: TGTGCCAGCAGCTTTGGAGCGGGGGCCTACACAGATACGCAGTATTTT; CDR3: CASSFGAGAYTDTQYF
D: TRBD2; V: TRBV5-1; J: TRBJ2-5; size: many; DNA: TGCGCCAGCAGCTCGGGACTAGGTAAAGAGACCCAGTACTTC; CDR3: CASSSGLGKETQYF
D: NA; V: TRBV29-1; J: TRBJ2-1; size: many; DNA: TGCAGCGTTGAACCCCTCCGCACCGGCTCCTACAATGAGCAGTTCTTC; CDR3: CSVEPLRTGSYNEQFF
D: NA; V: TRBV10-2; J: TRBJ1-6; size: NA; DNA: TGCGCCAGCAGACTTCCGGACGGAGATAATTCACCCCTCCACTTT; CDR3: CASRLPDGDNSPLHF
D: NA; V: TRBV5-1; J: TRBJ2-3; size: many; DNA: TGCGCCAGCAGCCTGGACCTTAACACGATTCCCTCAGGTGATACGCAGTATTTT; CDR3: CASSLDLNTIPSGDTQYF
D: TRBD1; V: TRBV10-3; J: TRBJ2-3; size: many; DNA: TGTGCCATCAGTGTGGGGACAGGGGGCGCAGATACGCAGTATTTT; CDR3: CAISVGTGGADTQYF
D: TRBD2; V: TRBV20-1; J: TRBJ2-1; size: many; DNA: TGCAGTGCTCAATCTAGCGGGGGACCTCAATACAATAAGCAGTTCTTC; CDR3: CSAQSSGGPQYNKQFF
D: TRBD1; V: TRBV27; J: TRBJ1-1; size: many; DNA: TGTGCCAGCAGTTTAGACAGGGTCGGCACTGAAGCTTTCTTT; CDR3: CASSLDRVGTEAFF
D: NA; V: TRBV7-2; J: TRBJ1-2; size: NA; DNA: TGTGTCAGCAGCGAGGGGTACTATGGCTACACCTTC; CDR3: CVSSEGYYGYTF
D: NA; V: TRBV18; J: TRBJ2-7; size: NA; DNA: TGTGCCAGCTCACCGGGTCCTGTGTACGAGCAGTACTTC; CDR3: CASSPGPVYEQYF
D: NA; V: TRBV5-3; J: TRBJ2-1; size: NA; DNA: TGTGCCAGAAGCTTTGTGCGAAAGACAGATCCCAATGAGCAGTTCTTC; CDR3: CARSFVRKTDPNEQFF
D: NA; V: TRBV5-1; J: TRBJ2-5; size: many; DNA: TGCGCCAGCAGCTTCTCCCTCCAACTAGCCGGGGGTAAACGGGGAGAGACCCAGTACTTC; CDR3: CASSFSLQLAGGKRGETQYF